Listed below are T cell receptor beta chains from one sample, sequenced in a study of monozygotic twins with inflammatory bowel disease. TCRdb reanalyzed the 5' RACE reads and collapses them to one entry per CDR3 protein, without DNA. With some 400,000 distinct CDR3 sequences in the sample, the ten largest clones hold around 2.4%. Material for sequencing was blood. The source is a human donor with ulcerative colitis or Crohn's disease, or a healthy co-twin of an affected twin (not recorded which). Both conserved end residues are part of each CDR3.

V gene	J gene	CDR3 length	CDR3 protein
TRBV12-3/TRBV12-4	TRBJ1-3	15	CASSLGLSSGNTIYF
TRBV3-1	TRBJ2-5	14	CASSRRGTKETQYF
TRBV18	TRBJ1-1	14	CASAPRQPGTEAFF
TRBV18	TRBJ2-2	16	CASSPPNGLQGGELFF
TRBV19	TRBJ2-1	14	CASSTRLAPNEQFF
TRBV27	TRBJ2-2	16	CASSLVGTGATGELFF
TRBV2	TRBJ2-3	13	CASSEGNTDTQYF
TRBV5-1	TRBJ1-4	14	CASSEGQRNEKLFF
TRBV5-5	TRBJ1-6	15	CASSLGVRGGIPLHF
TRBV29-1	TRBJ1-1	15	CSVPGQGFMNTEAFF
TRBV28	TRBJ2-1	16	CASRGLGLAGNNEQFF
TRBV19	TRBJ2-1	14	CASSTSGNNNEQFF
TRBV7-9	TRBJ2-7	14	CASSVQGRNYEQYF
TRBV19	TRBJ2-7	13	CASSRQDSYEQYF
TRBV6-1	TRBJ2-7	12	CASSEGTYEQYF
TRBV3-1	TRBJ1-4	13	CASSRPGSEKLFF
TRBV5-1	TRBJ2-5	13	CASSYQGGETQYF
TRBV28	TRBJ2-7	13	CASRTSGPYEQYF
TRBV7-2	TRBJ2-3	15	CASSPTLSLTDTQYF
TRBV6-1	TRBJ2-1	14	CASSGTGGYNEQFF
TRBV7-2	TRBJ2-7	14	CASSSLDRPDEQYF
TRBV20-1	TRBJ2-7	13	CSASGGIPYEQYF
TRBV24-1	TRBJ2-1	14	CATSDLGLSNEQFF
TRBV10-3	TRBJ2-3	12	CAISEGGDTQYF
TRBV4-2	TRBJ2-3	19	CASPQSYMDASPSPDTQYF
TRBV29-1	TRBJ2-3	15	CSVGLGLAGRDTQYF
TRBV20-1	TRBJ1-4	14	CSARSGTGVEKLFF
TRBV29-1	TRBJ2-1	12	CSVQRSYNEQFF
TRBV4-1	TRBJ2-7	15	CASSQEVWGGYEQYF
TRBV7-8	TRBJ1-1	13	CASSLEAFGVAFF
TRBV29-1	TRBJ1-2	11	CSVQGGAGYTF
TRBV5-1	TRBJ2-1	12	CASSFYLNEQFF
TRBV3-1	TRBJ2-7	12	CASSPHTYEQYF
TRBV24-1	TRBJ2-5	13	CATSEGMEETQYF
TRBV6-2/TRBV6-3	TRBJ2-3	14	CASSYVVRTDTQYF
TRBV5-6	TRBJ2-2	18	CASAGATSEPKGTGELFF
TRBV6-1	TRBJ1-2	14	CASSLGGRVGGYTF
TRBV4-2	TRBJ2-2	17	CASSQESGTGFAGELFF
TRBV20-1	TRBJ2-7	13	CSAPAGEHYEQYF
TRBV7-3	TRBJ2-7	13	CASSPGSNYEQYF
TRBV11-2	TRBJ2-1	17	CASTPGAGSPSYNEQFF
TRBV12-3/TRBV12-4	TRBJ1-2	13	CASSPSANYGYTF
TRBV6-5	TRBJ2-1	16	CASSYTGEGALRGQFF
TRBV20-1	TRBJ2-7	13	CSAPRDTPHEQYF
TRBV7-9	TRBJ2-1	17	CASSLGSAGGPTDEQFF
TRBV7-2	TRBJ1-2	14	CASSRAEGNYGYTF
TRBV6-2/TRBV6-3	TRBJ1-2	14	CASSDPGQLYGYTF
TRBV12-3/TRBV12-4	TRBJ2-4	12	CASSLQVNIQYF
TRBV4-2	TRBJ2-7	15	CASSQEDSLAYEQYF
TRBV20-1	TRBJ2-7	14	CSARAVSGSYEQYF
TRBV18	TRBJ2-7	18	CASSRTGTSDYPSYEQYF
TRBV7-9	TRBJ2-1	15	CASTLAASGLIEQFF
TRBV29-1	TRBJ2-5	14	CSVEDTGAQETQYF
TRBV6-2/TRBV6-3	TRBJ2-2	14	CASSSGLPTGELFF